The present TCR beta chain was sequenced within a study of cytomegalovirus exposure and HLA in healthy donors. For the study at large: An analysis done earlier identified approximately 120 million unique TCR beta sequences from about 179 million T cells.

Notes on this clone: The antigen is unknown.

Donors in the study were healthy people who gave bone marrow. It was with 60 Vbeta and 13 Jbeta primers that the PCR ran. Sequencing used immunoSEQ multiplex PCR; TCRdb keeps in-frame clones, though not all of them. The data contain fewer than 200,000 clones, approximately 78% of them singletons. The CDR3 has 13 amino acids. Germline V gene data show CDR1 as SGHRS and CDR2 as YFSETQ. Study-wide findings and caveats: Analyzed later, association rates of TCRs varied across HLA loci, with DRB1 most and HLA-C fewest. In a later analysis, a missense DCLRE1C variant was linked to TCR beta V- and J-gene trimming.

What was sequenced was PBMCs. This chain connects TRBV5-1 to TRBJ1-3; possible D gene TRBD1, 6 bases. The assigned J gene may be wrong: the sequence end matches TRBJ2-2 better. This sequence originates from a woman aged 18-29 years in good health and CMV-seronegative. This chain's CDR3 is CASSYTGTGELFF. The CDR3 DNA sequence: TGCGCCAGCAGTTATACAGGGACCGGGGAGCTGTTTTTT.